These T cell receptor beta chains were read from a single sample in a study of T cell responses to AZD1222 COVID-19 vaccine. Sequencing used immunoSEQ multiplex PCR; TCRdb keeps in-frame clones, though not all of them. The table shows some 150,000 clones, with approximately 90% occurring only once. Material: peripheral blood, obtained 28 days after the second AZD1222 dose. The receptors were sampled from an adult who received the AZD1222 COVID-19 vaccine. Both conserved end residues are part of each CDR3. The order of the fields is J gene, D gene, V gene, clone size, CDR3 protein, CDR3 DNA. A D gene is named only where the DNA matches it firmly. Not all rows give a size; the values are once, few, many and, for expanded clones, a class.

TRBJ1-1	.	TRBV19	.	CATVDDSPPAFF	TGTGCCACCGTTGATGACTCGCCCCCTGCTTTCTTT
TRBJ1-4	.	TRBV7-8	.	CASSPSWGQNEKLFF	TGTGCCAGCAGCCCCAGTTGGGGACAAAATGAAAAACTGTTTTTT
TRBJ2-1	TRBD2	TRBV7-9	.	CASRAGLAPYNEQFF	TGTGCCAGCAGGGCGGGACTAGCGCCCTACAATGAGCAGTTCTTC
TRBJ1-4	TRBD1	TRBV5-5	.	CASSPRQGRPEKLFF	TGTGCCAGCAGCCCCAGACAGGGACGGCCTGAAAAACTGTTTTTT
TRBJ1-1	.	TRBV5-6	.	CASSLAGGEAFF	TGTGCCAGCAGCTTGGCCGGGGGAGAAGCTTTCTTT
TRBJ2-6	.	TRBV6-5	.	CASSYTGPSGANVLTF	TGTGCCAGCAGTTATACAGGGCCTTCCGGGGCCAACGTCCTGACTTTC
TRBJ2-3	.	TRBV7-3	.	CASSSQGGTDTQYF	TGTGCCAGCAGCTCACAGGGAGGCACAGATACGCAGTATTTT
TRBJ1-1	.	TRBV18	few	CASFGQMNTEAFF	TGTGCCAGCTTCGGGCAGATGAACACTGAAGCTTTCTTT
TRBJ1-6	.	TRBV6-6	.	CASTTGGARNSPLHF	TGTGCCAGCACCACGGGGGGGGCTCGGAATTCACCCCTCCACTTT
TRBJ2-3	TRBD2	TRBV18	.	CASSPPSSGSADTQYF	TGTGCCAGCTCACCACCCTCTAGCGGGAGCGCAGATACGCAGTATTTT
TRBJ2-1	.	TRBV19	.	CASSIGDGSYNEQFF	TGTGCCAGTAGTATAGGAGACGGCTCCTACAATGAGCAGTTCTTC
TRBJ1-6	.	TRBV30	.	CAWSAIGSPLHF	TGTGCCTGGAGCGCCATCGGCTCACCCCTCCACTTT
TRBJ1-1	TRBD1	TRBV7-9	.	CASSPGTGLGTEAFF	TGTGCCAGCAGCCCGGGGACAGGGCTGGGCACTGAAGCTTTCTTT
TRBJ2-3	TRBD1	TRBV2	.	CASSQGEWDTQYF	TGTGCCAGCAGTCAGGGGGAATGGGATACGCAGTATTTT
TRBJ1-3	.	TRBV19	.	CASSLNSGNTIYF	TGTGCCAGTAGTCTCAACTCTGGAAACACCATATATTTT
TRBJ1-1	.	TRBV18	.	CASSPQGLNTEAFF	TGTGCCAGCTCACCACAAGGGTTGAACACTGAAGCTTTCTTT
TRBJ2-2	.	TRBV19	.	CASSIYVSLKPGELFF	TGTGCCAGTAGTATTTATGTCAGCCTCAAGCCCGGGGAGCTGTTTTTT
TRBJ1-3	.	TRBV2	once	CASVDSSSGNTIYF	TGTGCCAGCGTGGACTCGAGCTCTGGAAACACCATATATTTT
TRBJ1-3	.	TRBV9	.	CASSAGQISGNTIYF	TGTGCCAGCAGCGCCGGACAGATCTCTGGAAACACCATATATTTT
TRBJ2-1	.	TRBV11-2	once	CASSLEVATEQFF	TGTGCCAGCAGCTTAGAAGTTGCTACCGAGCAGTTCTTC
TRBJ2-1	TRBD2	TRBV5-1	.	CASSPGTSGYNEQFF	TGCGCCAGCAGTCCCGGGACTAGCGGTTACAATGAGCAGTTCTTC
TRBJ2-4	TRBD2	TRBV7-9	.	CASSSGRAKNIQYF	TGTGCCAGCAGTTCCGGGAGGGCCAAAAACATTCAGTACTTC
TRBJ2-3	TRBD1	TRBV9	few	CASSVIRDRGRLNGTDTQYF	TGTGCCAGCAGCGTTATCCGGGACAGGGGGCGCCTTAATGGGACAGATACGCAGTATTTT
TRBJ1-2	TRBD1	TRBV5-6	.	CASSISGTGGPLGYTF	TGTGCCAGCAGCATTTCCGGGACAGGGGGTCCCCTTGGCTACACCTTC
TRBJ1-2	TRBD1	TRBV5-1	.	CASSAPPGQGSDGYTF	TGCGCCAGCAGCGCACCTCCGGGACAGGGGAGTGATGGCTACACCTTC
TRBJ2-1	TRBD1	TRBV6-5	.	CASSWDRAYNEQFF	TGTGCCAGCAGCTGGGACAGGGCCTACAATGAGCAGTTCTTC
TRBJ1-3	.	TRBV3-1/TRBV3-2	.	CASSAHVTVSGNTIYF	TGTGCCAGCAGCGCCCACGTAACAGTCTCTGGAAACACCATATATTTT
TRBJ1-1	.	TRBV19	.	CASSLQVQMNTEAFF	TGTGCCAGTAGCCTACAGGTTCAAATGAACACTGAAGCTTTCTTT
TRBJ1-1	.	TRBV5-1	.	CASSSAGGNTEAFF	TGCGCCAGCAGCTCAGCTGGGGGGAACACTGAAGCTTTCTTT